The 6 T cell receptor beta chains below come from one sample, sequenced in a study of blood T cell repertoires in COVID-19. This table comes from immunoSEQ multiplex PCR, and its TCRdb copy is limited to in-frame clones, with some not included. This table holds some 260,000 clones, about 90% found once. Sequenced material: PBMCs or T cells enriched from blood (not recorded which). The receptor set was obtained from a young woman with acute COVID-19.

This clone appeared a single time. The CDR3 is CASSLLRRGTDTGELFF. CDR3 sequence (DNA): TGCGCCAGCAGCTTGCTGAGAAGGGGCACGGACACCGGGGAGCTGTTTTTT. The chain couples TRBV5-1 to TRBJ2-2; TRBD1 might be the D (5 bases). Germline V lookup: CDR1 SGHRS, CDR2 YFSETQ. The ends were cut back, 1 base at V and 3 bases at J, with 16 bases in the middle. The CDR3 has 17 amino acids.

V and J are TRBV29-1 and TRBJ1-4; TRBD1 is a possible D gene (6 bases). The CDR3 runs to 14 residues. V lost 4 bases and J lost 7, with 16 bases in between. Germline CDR1 reads SQVTM; CDR2 reads ANQGSEA. CDR3 region: CSVGGSNRAEKLFF. The CDR3 nucleotides read TGCAGCGTTGGGGGGAGTAACAGGGCTGAAAAACTGTTTTTT.

This clone occurred a few times. The J gene is TRBJ1-1, the V gene TRBV5-4; D uncertain. The germline V gene has CDR1 SGHNT and CDR2 YYREEE (reference sequence). This CDR3 contains 13 residues. Trimming took 0 bases from V and 5 from J, leaving 8 bases between them. CDR3 DNA: TGTGCCAGCAGCTTGGAGAGGGTTACTGAAGCTTTCTTT. Its protein is CASSLERVTEAFF.

This clone was recorded a few times. V is TRBV5-6 and J is TRBJ2-1; 10 bases are shared with TRBD1. The CDR3 spans 15 residues. Germline V lookup: CDR1 SGHDT, CDR2 YYEEEE. Trimming took 3 bases from V and 6 from J; bases not matched to a gene: 6. DNA of the CDR3: TGTGCCAGCAGCTCCTTCCGGACAGGGGGCAATGAGCAGTTCTTC. Translation: CASSSFRTGGNEQFF.

The chain combines TRBV9 with TRBJ2-1; a weak D match, TRBD2 (7 bases). Trimming pared 0 bases from V and 4 bases from J, leaving 14 bases between. Per the germline V gene, CDR1 is SGDLS and CDR2 is YYNGEE. The CDR3 has 16 amino acids. CDR3 protein: CASSVGLGGLYNEQFF. Written as DNA, the CDR3 is TGTGCCAGCAGCGTAGGCCTCGGGGGGCTATACAATGAGCAGTTCTTC.

The chain couples TRBV3-1 (or the pseudogene TRBV3-2) to TRBJ2-3, with a tentative D call TRBD2 (6 bases). The germline gives CDR1 LGHDT, CDR2 YNNKEL (reference sequence). CDR3 length equals 14 residues. V lost 3 bases and J lost 5, with 12 bases in between. The CDR3 loop reads CASSQGLLRDTQYF. As DNA, the CDR3 is TGTGCCAGCAGCCAGGGACTCCTTCGAGATACGCAGTATTTT.